This TCR beta chain came from a study of cytomegalovirus exposure and HLA in healthy donors. Researchers ran the PCR with 60 Vbeta and 13 Jbeta primers. Assay used: immunoSEQ multiplex PCR; TCRdb lists only in-frame clones, some missing. The table has 120,000 to 150,000 clones, 80% seen once. This CDR3 is 13 amino acids long. Between the trimmed V and J ends, which lost 5 bases and 6 bases, there was a span of 10 bases. CDR1 and CDR2 from the germline V gene are MNHEY and SMNVEV (reference sequence). Whole-study findings and limits: Whilst most TCR sequences proved rare, a subset of public TCRs occurred across many donors. Segments of the TCR beta V type were, in most cases, productive about 90% or about 30% of the time in an earlier analysis.

To note about this clone: Its antigen is as yet unknown.

The chain has TRBV27 and TRBJ2-2; no definite D call. The sequenced sample consisted of PBMCs. The clonotype originates from a woman between 25 and 40 years old in good health and CMV-seronegative. The CDR3 region has the DNA TGTGCCAGCAGTCCTACTGGGCCCGGGGAGCTGTTTTTT. Its translation: CASSPTGPGELFF.